These T cell receptor beta chains were read from a single sample in a study of spatial heterogeneity in lung cancer. TCRdb reprocessed the 5' RACE reads with MiXCR, giving one entry per CDR3 protein. The sample carries 75,000 or so distinct CDR3 sequences, 7% to 9% recorded once. The starting material was PBMCs, obtained at surgery. These receptors all come from a male donor with early-stage non-small cell lung cancer. The conserved cysteine and the conserved F or W are not part of the CDR3 here. Rows may omit the clone size; those that give it use once, few, many or a size class.

TRBJ2-1 | many | TRBV6-2/TRBV6-3 | ASSYSSGTPGEQF
TRBJ2-2 | - | TRBV7-9 | ASSQSQQGTGELF
TRBJ1-5 | many | TRBV7-2 | ASTKGGGQEYQPQH
TRBJ1-1 | few | TRBV20-1 | SAREGRRIEAF
TRBJ1-1 | many | TRBV2 | ASNKQVPMNTEAF
TRBJ1-5 | many | TRBV4-1 | ASSQEWDQPQH
TRBJ1-2 | many | TRBV7-2 | ASSHEAGGYT
TRBJ2-3 | - | TRBV29-1 | SVAPPSDTQY
TRBJ2-7 | - | TRBV10-3 | ATADSYEQY
TRBJ2-5 | - | TRBV20-1 | SARLAVKETQY
TRBJ2-6 | many | TRBV2 | ASSVGSQRSGANVLT
TRBJ2-7 | many | TRBV14 | ASSQTMPLEQQY
TRBJ2-1 | many | TRBV20-1 | SARPLESSYNEQF
TRBJ2-1 | few | TRBV24-1 | ATSDRGQGQAGEQF
TRBJ2-7 | - | TRBV12-3/TRBV12-4 | ASSLSSSYEQY
TRBJ2-5 | many | TRBV2 | ASSEQETQY
TRBJ2-3 | few | TRBV6-5 | ASSSRWEGTDTQY
TRBJ2-3 | many | TRBV11-2 | ASSLFPGGGRDTQY
TRBJ1-1 | few | TRBV29-1 | SADTGKAF
TRBJ2-7 | many | TRBV18 | ASSPKQGQEQY
TRBJ1-3 | many | TRBV2 | ASSPVTAFSGNTIY
TRBJ1-2 | many | TRBV7-2 | ASSLRQGIGYGYT
TRBJ2-1 | many | TRBV6-2/TRBV6-3 | ASSYSSRLSYNEQF
TRBJ2-5 | many | TRBV29-1 | SVETSGETQY
TRBJ2-6 | few | TRBV6-1 | ASTPTWAGPSGANVLT
TRBJ2-1 | medium-sized | TRBV7-9 | ASGDPGTLNEQF
TRBJ2-6 | - | TRBV3-1 | ASSQGISGANVLT